The present entry profiles one TCR beta chain with its context. This record comes from a study of blood T cell repertoires in COVID-19. For the study at large: Material from acute and convalescent COVID-19 was sourced from the United States, Italy and Spain.

Authors' methods: Estimation of nucleated cell counts relied on the amplification of reference gene primers. Clones were sequenced by immunoSEQ multiplex PCR, and TCRdb holds only the in-frame ones, with some missing. That table is the source of V, J and clone size, and D and trimming were worked out from the DNA. The sample has 95,000 to 130,000 clones, about nine tenths seen once. Trimming took 2 bases from V and 4 from J, leaving 11 bases between them. CDR3 length: 14 amino acids. Per germline, CDR1 SGHTA and CDR2 FQGNSA. The chain uses TRBV7-2 and TRBJ1-2; D gene uncertain. Sequencing input: peripheral blood. This receptor was taken from a human donor with active COVID-19. The donor label of this sample is uncertain. The CDR3 loop reads CASSLRSSFYGYTF. The CDR3 bases are TGTGCCAGCAGCTTACGGAGTTCCTTCTATGGCTACACCTTC.